These T cell receptor beta chains were read from a single sample in a study of T cell responses to AZD1222 COVID-19 vaccine. The assay was immunoSEQ multiplex PCR, and TCRdb's table has in-frame clones only and misses some. The sample shows 150,000 to 200,000 clones, about 89% of them seen only once. The sequenced sample was peripheral blood, obtained on day 0 of AZD1222 vaccination. These receptors were taken from an adult in good health. The CDR3 runs from the conserved cysteine through the conserved F or W.

j_gene,v_gene,CDR3aa
TRBJ1-3,TRBV7-2,CASSFGTGRSGNTIYF
TRBJ2-5,TRBV30,CAWGTRPFETQYF
TRBJ1-2,TRBV2,CASRRTWLPIANYGYTF
TRBJ1-4,TRBV5-5,CASSLGQSFNEKLFF
TRBJ1-4,TRBV6-5,CASSSQGRGNEKLFF
TRBJ2-2,TRBV3-1/TRBV3-2,CASSQDLTLAGELFF
TRBJ1-4,TRBV6-5,CASLGQPNEKLFF
TRBJ1-2,TRBV19,CASSIKGAYYGYTF
TRBJ1-2,TRBV29-1,CSVDLGSFGYTF
TRBJ2-7,TRBV3-1/TRBV3-2,CASSEGAPELINEYEQYF
TRBJ2-7,TRBV7-8,CASSLAGSRGEQYF
TRBJ2-7,TRBV28,CASSLSSYEQYF
TRBJ1-4,TRBV13,CASSLRQGGEKLFF
TRBJ1-2,TRBV2,CASETGANYGYTF
TRBJ2-6,TRBV7-3,CASSLQGAHLSGANVLTF
TRBJ1-5,TRBV2,CASRALPGQDNQPQHF
TRBJ1-2,TRBV28,CASSSVGMGYTF
TRBJ1-4,TRBV19,CASSPREAGNEKLFF
TRBJ2-1,TRBV30,CAWSPSPGTEQFF
TRBJ1-1,TRBV19,CASSRTSEAFF
TRBJ1-4,TRBV28,CASSLSPRGPGGKLFF
TRBJ1-4,TRBV10-2,CASGTGLTNEKLFF
TRBJ2-2,TRBV29-1,CSVLTPGELFF
TRBJ1-2,TRBV4-1,CASSQEGRGRVGYTF
TRBJ2-7,TRBV4-1,CASSQGSGLAYEQYF